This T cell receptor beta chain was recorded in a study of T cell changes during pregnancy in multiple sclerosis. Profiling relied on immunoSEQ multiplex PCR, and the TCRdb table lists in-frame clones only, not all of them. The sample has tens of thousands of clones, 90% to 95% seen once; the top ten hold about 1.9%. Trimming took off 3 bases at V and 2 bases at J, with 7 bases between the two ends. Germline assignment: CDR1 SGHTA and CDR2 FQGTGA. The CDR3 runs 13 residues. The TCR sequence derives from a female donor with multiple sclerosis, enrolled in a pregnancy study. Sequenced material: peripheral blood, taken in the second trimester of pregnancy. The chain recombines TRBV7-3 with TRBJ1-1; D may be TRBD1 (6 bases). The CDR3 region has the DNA TGTGCCAGCAGCTTGGGGGCAAACACTGAAGCTTTCTTT. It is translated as CASSLGANTEAFF.